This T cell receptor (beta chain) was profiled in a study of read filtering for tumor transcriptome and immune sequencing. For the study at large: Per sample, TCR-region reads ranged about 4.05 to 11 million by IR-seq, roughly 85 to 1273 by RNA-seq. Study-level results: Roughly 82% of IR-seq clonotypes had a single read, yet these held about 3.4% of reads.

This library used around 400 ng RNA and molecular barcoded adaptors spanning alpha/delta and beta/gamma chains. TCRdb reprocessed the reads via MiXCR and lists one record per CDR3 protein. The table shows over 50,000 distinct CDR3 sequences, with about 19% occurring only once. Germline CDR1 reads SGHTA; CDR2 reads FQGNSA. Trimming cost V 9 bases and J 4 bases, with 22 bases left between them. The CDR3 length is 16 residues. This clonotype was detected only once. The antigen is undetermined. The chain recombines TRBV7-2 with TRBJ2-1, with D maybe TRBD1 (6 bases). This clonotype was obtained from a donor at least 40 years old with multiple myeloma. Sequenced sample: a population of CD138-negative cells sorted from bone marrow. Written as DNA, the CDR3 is TGTGCCAGGAGGACAGAGAGAGGGCCCTCTTACAATGAGCAGTTCTTC. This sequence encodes CARRTERGPSYNEQFF.